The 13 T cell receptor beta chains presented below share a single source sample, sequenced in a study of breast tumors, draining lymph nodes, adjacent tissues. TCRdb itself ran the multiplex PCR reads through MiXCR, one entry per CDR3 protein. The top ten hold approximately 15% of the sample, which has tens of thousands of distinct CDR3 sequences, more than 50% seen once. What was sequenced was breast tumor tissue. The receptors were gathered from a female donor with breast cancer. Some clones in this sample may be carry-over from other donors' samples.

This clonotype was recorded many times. This chain's CDR3 is CAIRDRGEKLFF. Here the CDR3 DNA reads TGTGCCATCAGGGACAGGGGTGAAAAACTGTTTTTT. This chain uses TRBV10-3 with TRBJ1-4; 9 nucleotides align to TRBD1. Germline assignment: CDR1 ENHRY and CDR2 SYGVKD. After removal of 6 bases from V and 7 bases from J, the junction contained 0 bases not matched to a gene. The CDR3 spans 12 residues.

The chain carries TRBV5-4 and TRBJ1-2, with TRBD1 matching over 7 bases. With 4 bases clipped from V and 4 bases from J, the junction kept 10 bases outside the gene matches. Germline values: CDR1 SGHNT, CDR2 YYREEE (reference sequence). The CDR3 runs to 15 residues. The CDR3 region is CASSPGTATLYGYTF. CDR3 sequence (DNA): TGTGCCAGCAGCCCGGGGACAGCGACACTCTATGGCTACACCTTC.

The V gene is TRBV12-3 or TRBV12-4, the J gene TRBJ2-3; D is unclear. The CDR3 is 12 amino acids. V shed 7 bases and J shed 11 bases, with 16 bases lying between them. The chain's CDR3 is CASTLEEREQYF. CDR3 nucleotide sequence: TGTGCCAGCACCCTAGAGGAGCGAGAGCAGTATTTT.

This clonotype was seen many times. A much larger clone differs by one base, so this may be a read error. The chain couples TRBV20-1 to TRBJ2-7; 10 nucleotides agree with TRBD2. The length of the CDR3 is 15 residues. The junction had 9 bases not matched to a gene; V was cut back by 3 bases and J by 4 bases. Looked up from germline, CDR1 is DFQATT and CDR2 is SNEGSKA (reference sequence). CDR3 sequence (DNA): TGCAGTGCTAGTTCAGGGCTAGCGGGAGCTTACGAGCAGTACTTC. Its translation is CSASSGLAGAYEQYF.

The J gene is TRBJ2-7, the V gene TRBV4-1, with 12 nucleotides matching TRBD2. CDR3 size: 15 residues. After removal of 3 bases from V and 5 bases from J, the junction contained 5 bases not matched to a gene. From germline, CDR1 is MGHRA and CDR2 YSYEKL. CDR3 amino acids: CASSHLLAGGNEQYF. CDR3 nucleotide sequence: TGCGCCAGCAGCCATTTACTAGCGGGAGGTAACGAGCAGTACTTC.

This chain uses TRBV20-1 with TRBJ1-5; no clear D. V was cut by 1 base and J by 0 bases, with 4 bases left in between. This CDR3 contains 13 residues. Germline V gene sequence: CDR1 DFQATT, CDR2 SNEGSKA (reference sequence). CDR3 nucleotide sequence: TGCAGTGCTAGAGCCTCTAGCAATCAGCCCCAGCATTTT. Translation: CSARASSNQPQHF.

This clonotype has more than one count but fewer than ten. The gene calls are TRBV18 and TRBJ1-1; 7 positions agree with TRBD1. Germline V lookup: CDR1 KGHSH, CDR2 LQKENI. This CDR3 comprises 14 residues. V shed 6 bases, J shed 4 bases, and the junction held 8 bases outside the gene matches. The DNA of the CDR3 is TGTGCCAGCTCCCGCGGGACAGAGTCCACTGAAGCTTTCTTT. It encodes CASSRGTESTEAFF.

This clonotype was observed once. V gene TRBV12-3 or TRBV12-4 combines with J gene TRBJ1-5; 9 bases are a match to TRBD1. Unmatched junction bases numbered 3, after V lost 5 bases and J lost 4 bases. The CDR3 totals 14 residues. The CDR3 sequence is CASSPGTGNQPQHF. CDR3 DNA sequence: TGTGCCAGCAGTCCCGGGACAGGGAATCAGCCCCAGCATTTT.

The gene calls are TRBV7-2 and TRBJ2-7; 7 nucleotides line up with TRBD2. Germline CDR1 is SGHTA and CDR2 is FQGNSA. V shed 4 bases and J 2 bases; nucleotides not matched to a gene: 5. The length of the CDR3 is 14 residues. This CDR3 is CASSWLAEAYEQYF. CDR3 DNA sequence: TGTGCCAGCAGCTGGCTAGCGGAGGCCTACGAGCAGTACTTC.

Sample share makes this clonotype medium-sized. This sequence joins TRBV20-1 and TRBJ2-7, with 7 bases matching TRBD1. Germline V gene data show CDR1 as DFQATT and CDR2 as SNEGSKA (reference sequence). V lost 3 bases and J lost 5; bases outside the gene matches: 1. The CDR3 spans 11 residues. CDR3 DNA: TGCAGTGCTAGGACAGGGAACGAGCAGTACTTC. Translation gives CSARTGNEQYF.

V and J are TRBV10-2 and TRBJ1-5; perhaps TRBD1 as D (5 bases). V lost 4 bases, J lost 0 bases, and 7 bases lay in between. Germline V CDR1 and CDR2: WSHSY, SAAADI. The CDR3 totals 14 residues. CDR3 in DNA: TGCGCCAGCAGTGTGGGGCTTAGCAATCAGCCCCAGCATTTT. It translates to CASSVGLSNQPQHF.

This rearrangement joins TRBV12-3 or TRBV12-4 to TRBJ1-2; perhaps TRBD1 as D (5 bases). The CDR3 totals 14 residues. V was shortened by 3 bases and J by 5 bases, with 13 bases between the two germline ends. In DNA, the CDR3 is TGTGCCAGCAGTTTTGGGGCGCTGGAGTATGGCTACACCTTC. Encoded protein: CASSFGALEYGYTF.

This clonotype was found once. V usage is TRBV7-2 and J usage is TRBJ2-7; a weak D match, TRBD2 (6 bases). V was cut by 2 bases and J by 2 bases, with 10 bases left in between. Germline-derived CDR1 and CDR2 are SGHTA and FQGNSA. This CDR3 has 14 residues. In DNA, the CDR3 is TGTGCCAGCAGCTTAAGGCGGGATACCTACGAGCAGTACTTC. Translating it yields CASSLRRDTYEQYF.